Presented here are 32 T cell receptor beta chains from one specimen sequenced in a study of blood T cell repertoires in COVID-19. TCRdb keeps only in-frame clones here, not all; method: immunoSEQ multiplex PCR. This sample carries about 200,000 clones, 80% of them seen once, and the ten largest clones take about 13%. Sequences were obtained from peripheral blood. The source of these receptors is a human donor in a cohort sampled during active COVID-19.

The rearrangement uses TRBV19 and TRBJ2-3; 8 bases agree with TRBD2. V was pared by 3 bases and J by 0 bases, with 8 bases of the junction left unmatched. CDR3 size: 17 residues. Germline assignment: CDR1 LNHDA and CDR2 SQIVND (reference sequence). As DNA, the CDR3 is TGTGCCAGTAGTATGTCAAGCGGGGGCCTTAGCACAGATACGCAGTATTTT. Protein sequence: CASSMSSGGLSTDTQYF.

The DNA for the CDR3 is TGTGCCAGCAGTTTTTCAGGGGTCCATGAGCAGTTCTTC. Amino acid sequence: CASSFSGVHEQFF. J is TRBJ2-1 and V is TRBV28; a weak D match, TRBD1 (6 bases). V was clipped by 3 bases and J by 8 bases, with 11 bases between them. This CDR3 has 13 residues. Germline-derived CDR1 and CDR2 are MDHEN and SYDVKM.

The sample holds one count of this clone. This chain joins TRBV11-2 and TRBJ1-2; a possible D gene is TRBD1 (6 bases). Per germline, CDR1 SGHAT and CDR2 FQNNGV. V was shortened by 1 base and J by 8 bases, with 20 bases between the two germline ends. CDR3 size: 16 residues. The DNA of the CDR3 is TGTGCCAGCAGCTTAGTCTGGCCAGGGGTTGGCGACGGCTACACCTTC. This translates into CASSLVWPGVGDGYTF.

V and J are TRBV19 and TRBJ1-3; the D is unclear. The V gene lost 8 bases and the J gene lost 7 bases, with 6 bases spanning the gap. The CDR3 covers 10 residues. CDR1 is LNHDA, CDR2 SQIVND, per germline (reference sequence). CDR3 DNA sequence: TGTGCCAGTGCCCGGAACACCATATATTTT. This translates into CASARNTIYF.

The chain joins TRBV30 to TRBJ2-2, with TRBD2 matching over 8 bases. Germline CDR1 is GTSNPN and CDR2 is SVGIG (reference sequence). J lost 5 bases, V lost 0 bases, and 8 bases had no gene match. The CDR3 extends over 16 amino acids. The CDR3 reads CAWSVRGGGNTGELFF. DNA of the CDR3: TGTGCCTGGAGTGTACGTGGCGGGGGGAATACCGGGGAGCTGTTTTTT.

CDR3 amino acids: CSVEESRSDTQYF. CDR3 nucleotide sequence: TGCAGCGTTGAAGAGAGTCGATCAGATACGCAGTATTTT. This rearrangement joins TRBV29-1 to TRBJ2-3; D remains unclear. Germline CDR1 reads SQVTM; CDR2 reads ANQGSEA. CDR3 length equals 13 residues. V was clipped by 0 bases and J by 4 bases, with 8 bases between them.

The CDR3 protein is CASSSGSAYEQYF. In DNA form, the CDR3 reads TGTGCCAGCAGTTCAGGGTCGGCCTACGAGCAGTACTTC. The V call is TRBV5-6, the J call TRBJ2-7; a possible D gene is TRBD1 (5 bases). Germline CDR1 SGHDT, CDR2 YYEEEE. This CDR3 contains 13 residues. Trimming stripped 5 bases from V and 2 bases from J, with 11 bases between. The complete variable domain, with remaining parts taken from reference TRBV5-6 and TRBJ2-7, reads DAGVTQSPTHLIKTRGQQVTLRCSPKSGHDTVSWYQQALGQGPQFIFQYYEEEERQRGNFPDRFSGHQFPNYSSELNVNALLLGDSALYLCASSSGSAYEQYFGPGTRLTVT.

This chain links TRBV4-2 with TRBJ1-5, with D uncertain. Trimming left V 1 base short and J 4 bases short, with 5 bases between. CDR1 LGHNA and CDR2 YNFKEQ come from the germline V gene. The CDR3 spans 13 residues. The CDR3 loop is CASSQAVNQPQHF. In nucleotides, the CDR3 is TGTGCCAGCAGCCAAGCGGTGAATCAGCCCCAGCATTTT.

This clone turned up a few times. V gene TRBV7-7 combines with J gene TRBJ1-5; 9 nucleotides line up with TRBD1. The CDR3 contains 16 residues. Germline CDR1 reads SSHAT; CDR2 reads FNYEAQ (reference sequence). In nucleotides, the CDR3 is TGTGCTAGGGAGACTAGTACAGGGGGCGGCAATCAGCCCCAGCATTTT. It specifies CARETSTGGGNQPQHF.

The chain links TRBV9 to TRBJ2-5; a weak D match, TRBD2 (7 bases). Germline V gene sequence: CDR1 SGDLS, CDR2 YYNGEE. This CDR3 is built from 15 residues. V was clipped by 0 bases and J by 4 bases, with 13 bases between them. CDR3 amino acids: CASSVGQGRGETQYF. The CDR3 DNA sequence: TGTGCCAGCAGCGTAGGGCAGGGGAGGGGAGAGACCCAGTACTTC.

The chain is built from TRBV7-6 and TRBJ2-7; a possible D gene is TRBD1 (6 bases). The CDR3 is 14 residues long. V gave up 1 base and J gave up 3 bases, with 10 bases separating them. Germline CDR1 reads SGHVS; CDR2 reads FNYEAQ. The DNA for the CDR3 is TGTGCCAGCAGCTTAGGGCAGGGGTACTACGAGCAGTACTTC. Protein: CASSLGQGYYEQYF. The variable domain in full, completed from reference TRBV7-6 and TRBJ2-7, reads GAGVSQSPRYKVTKRGQDVALRCDPISGHVSLYWYRQALGQGPEFLTYFNYEAQQDKSGLPNDRFSAERPEGSISTLTIQRTEQRDSAMYRCASSLGQGYYEQYFGPGTRLTVT.

V usage is TRBV27 and J usage is TRBJ1-4; D may be TRBD1 (5 bases). This CDR3 region has 15 residues. V was shortened by 0 bases and J by 5 bases, with 10 bases between the two germline ends. CDR1 is MNHEY and CDR2 is SMNVEV in the germline V gene (reference sequence). The DNA of the CDR3 is TGTGCCAGCAGTTTATCATCCAGGGCAAATGAAAAACTGTTTTTT. Protein sequence: CASSLSSRANEKLFF.

This chain connects TRBV5-6 to TRBJ2-5, with 8 bases aligning to TRBD1. CDR3 length: 17 amino acids. With V trimmed by 3 bases and J by 1 base, 11 bases remained unmatched. The germline V gene has CDR1 SGHDT and CDR2 YYEEEE. The CDR3 DNA follows: TGTGCCAGCAGCTGGGGGTTAACAGGGGGGCCCCAAGAGACCCAGTACTTC. This sequence encodes CASSWGLTGGPQETQYF. Full variable domain (missing parts from reference TRBV5-6 and TRBJ2-5): DAGVTQSPTHLIKTRGQQVTLRCSPKSGHDTVSWYQQALGQGPQFIFQYYEEEERQRGNFPDRFSGHQFPNYSSELNVNALLLGDSALYLCASSWGLTGGPQETQYFGPGTRLLVL.

V gene TRBV4-2 combines with J gene TRBJ2-5; 7 nucleotides align to TRBD2. Per the germline V gene, CDR1 is LGHNA and CDR2 is YNFKEQ. The CDR3 length is 19 residues. V was pared by 1 base and J by 5 bases, with 19 bases of the junction left unmatched. CDR3 DNA: TGTGCCAGCAGCCAAGGGTGGGGTGAGCGGGGAGTTATTCTGGAGACCCAGTACTTC. Encoded protein: CASSQGWGERGVILETQYF.

This clone was observed a few times. This chain uses TRBV19 with TRBJ1-1; 8 bases agree with TRBD1. Trimming cost V 6 bases and J 5 bases; bases outside gene matches: 14. Germline V lookup: CDR1 LNHDA, CDR2 SQIVND (reference sequence). This CDR3 contains 16 residues. The CDR3 is CASSSGTGRLGTEAFF. The DNA for the CDR3 is TGTGCCAGTAGCTCCGGGACAGGTAGACTGGGGACTGAAGCTTTCTTT.

This clone was seen more than once but under ten times. One end of the junction is discordant with germline, which a read error may explain. This chain links TRBV7-7 with TRBJ2-7, with TRBD2 matching 11 bases. Germline-derived CDR1 and CDR2 are SSHAT and FNYEAQ (reference sequence). This CDR3 is 16 amino acids long. The CDR3 here is CASSPLAGGFSYEQYF. The DNA of the CDR3 is TGTGCTAGCAGCCCCTTAGCGGGGGGGTTCTCCTACGAGCAGTACTTC.

The gene calls are TRBV5-1 and TRBJ2-2; 11 bases line up with TRBD1. V dropped 4 bases and J dropped 4; count of bases not matched to a gene: 3. The germline V gene has CDR1 SGHRS and CDR2 YFSETQ. CDR3 length: 15 amino acids. The CDR3 loop is CASSDGTGGTGELFF. In DNA, the CDR3 is TGCGCCAGCAGCGACGGGACAGGGGGCACCGGGGAGCTGTTTTTT.

The chain uses TRBV3-1 (or the pseudogene TRBV3-2) and TRBJ2-2; TRBD2 matches at 8 bases. This CDR3 is 16 amino acids long. Looked up from germline, CDR1 is LGHDT and CDR2 is YNNKEL (reference sequence). V lost 2 bases and J lost 8; bases outside the gene matches: 10. The DNA of the CDR3 is TGTGCCAGCAGCCAACCCCGGGGACTAGTCGGGGGGGAGCTGTTTTTT. The encoded protein is CASSQPRGLVGGELFF.

The chain links TRBV4-2 to TRBJ1-2; TRBD1 agrees at 12 bases. The CDR3 sequence is 18 residues long. The germline V gene encodes CDR1 LGHNA and CDR2 YNFKEQ. Trimming removed 4 bases from V and 3 bases from J; junction bases left unmatched: 12. CDR3 bases: TGTGCCAGCAGCCGAGCGGGACAGGGGGCCAGGCTAGACTATGGCTACACCTTC. Protein: CASSRAGQGARLDYGYTF.

This clone was counted once. The CDR3 here is CASSQGTGPVNTIYF. The CDR3, as DNA: TGCGCCAGCAGCCAAGGGACAGGGCCGGTAAACACCATATATTTT. The chain carries TRBV4-3 and TRBJ1-3, with TRBD1 matching over 8 bases. J lost 6 bases, V lost 1 base, and 5 bases had no gene match. The CDR3 totals 15 residues. The germline gives CDR1 LGHNA, CDR2 YSLEER.

This clone showed up just a few times. The chain employs TRBV18 and TRBJ1-2; 9 nucleotides line up with TRBD1. The CDR3 has 16 residues. Germline V gene data show CDR1 as KGHSH and CDR2 as LQKENI. V was clipped by 3 bases and J by 4 bases; unmatched bases: 9. The chain's CDR3 is CASSPSQQGASYGYTF. The CDR3 DNA reads TGTGCCAGCTCACCCTCACAACAGGGGGCGTCCTATGGCTACACCTTC.

The chain uses TRBV7-2 and TRBJ2-7; maybe TRBD2 (5 bases). This CDR3 is 14 amino acids long. Trimming took 0 bases from V and 2 from J, leaving 8 bases between them. The germline CDR1 and CDR2 sequences are SGHTA and FQGNSA. The CDR3 spells CASSLASGPYEQYF. The CDR3 nucleotides read TGTGCCAGCAGCTTAGCCAGCGGCCCCTACGAGCAGTACTTC.

The chain links TRBV28 to TRBJ2-7; TRBD2 aligns across 12 bases. This CDR3 has 16 residues. The ends lost 8 bases at V and 2 bases at J; junction bases unmatched: 10. The V gene's germline CDR1 is MDHEN and CDR2 SYDVKM. The CDR3 reads CASRTGLAGLPYEQYF. The DNA of the CDR3 is TGTGCCAGCCGTACCGGACTAGCGGGACTTCCCTACGAGCAGTACTTC.

In DNA form, the CDR3 reads TGTGCCAGCAGCTTAACGGGCAATCAGCCCCAGCATTTT. It is translated as CASSLTGNQPQHF. The chain couples TRBV7-9 to TRBJ1-5; no firm D call. Germline CDR1 is SEHNR and CDR2 is FQNEAQ (reference sequence). Trimming cost V 2 bases and J 2 bases, with 4 bases left between them. The CDR3 sequence is 13 residues long.

The gene calls are TRBV5-5 and TRBJ2-7, with D possibly TRBD1 on 7 matching bases. Deletions cut 5 bases from V and 2 bases from J, with 17 bases between. Germline CDR1 is SGHKS and CDR2 is YYEKEE (reference sequence). This CDR3 region has 15 residues. CDR3 coding DNA: TGTGCCAGCAGTCCCGACAGGGACTTAACCTACGAGCAGTACTTC. Protein: CASSPDRDLTYEQYF.

The chain joins TRBV3-1 (or the pseudogene TRBV3-2) to TRBJ2-1; D remains unclear. Trimming removed 2 bases at V and 8 bases at J, with 10 bases between. CDR3 size: 13 residues. Germline V gene lookup returns CDR1 LGHDT and CDR2 YNNKEL (reference sequence). The CDR3: CASSQLPEDEQFF. CDR3 bases: TGTGCCAGCAGCCAACTGCCCGAGGATGAGCAGTTCTTC.

The chain links TRBV29-1 to TRBJ1-2; maybe TRBD1 (5 bases). This CDR3 region has 14 residues. Germline CDR1 SQVTM, CDR2 ANQGSEA. V shed 2 bases and J shed 4 bases, with 14 bases lying between them. The CDR3 region is CSVEPRGTPYGYTF. CDR3 nucleotides: TGCAGCGTTGAACCCCGGGGGACTCCCTATGGCTACACCTTC.

The chain combines TRBV24-1 with TRBJ2-7; 8 bases match TRBD1. CDR3 length equals 16 residues. The V gene's germline CDR1 is KGHDR and CDR2 SFDVKD. V dropped 5 bases and J dropped 5; count of bases not matched to a gene: 13. CDR3 in amino acids: CATSGPNRGKVHEQYF. DNA of the CDR3: TGTGCCACCAGTGGCCCGAACAGGGGGAAGGTCCACGAGCAGTACTTC.

This chain uses TRBV6-5 with TRBJ2-7; possible D gene TRBD1, 6 bases. Trimming removed 6 bases at V and 6 bases at J, with 15 bases between. Germline CDR1 and CDR2: MNHEY and SVGAGI. The CDR3 runs to 13 residues. The CDR3 spells CASSFFQDSEQYF. The CDR3 bases are TGTGCCAGCAGCTTCTTCCAGGACAGCGAGCAGTACTTC.

The gene calls are TRBV5-1 and TRBJ2-7; D ambiguous. The V end lost 0 bases, the J end lost 6 bases, and 19 bases lay between the germline ends. The CDR3 extends over 16 amino acids. The V gene's germline CDR1 is SGHRS and CDR2 YFSETQ. This CDR3 reads CASSLDVASVSGEQYF. CDR3 sequence (DNA): TGCGCCAGCAGCTTGGACGTAGCTTCCGTATCGGGCGAGCAGTACTTC.

The V and J genes are TRBV3-1 (or the pseudogene TRBV3-2) and TRBJ2-1, with TRBD2 as a possible D gene (7 bases). The CDR3 loop spans 14 amino acids. Germline CDR1 reads LGHDT; CDR2 reads YNNKEL (reference sequence). Trimming cost V 1 base and J 6 bases, with 10 bases left between them. CDR3: CASSQAGGPNEQFF. CDR3 DNA: TGTGCCAGCAGCCAAGCGGGGGGCCCCAATGAGCAGTTCTTC.

The chain carries TRBV10-3 and TRBJ1-1; TRBD1 matches at 8 bases. V gave up 7 bases and J gave up 6 bases; unmatched junction bases: 10. Germline V gives CDR1 ENHRY, CDR2 SYGVKD. The length of the CDR3 is 14 residues. In nucleotides, the CDR3 is TGTGCCATCAAAAACCGGACAGGGATATCTGAAGCTTTCTTT. Amino acid sequence: CAIKNRTGISEAFF.